Below, 23 T cell receptor beta chains from the same sample are listed, as sequenced in a study of OX40 agonist ivuxolimab in advanced cancers. The method was immunoSEQ multiplex PCR; TCRdb's version includes in-frame clones alone and lacks a portion of them. Here the sample spans some 80,000 clones, roughly nine tenths being singletons. The sequencing used CD4+ or CD8+ T cells sorted from blood, collected in a trial of the OX40 agonist ivuxolimab. These receptors originate from an adult with an advanced solid tumor such as melanoma, head and neck, liver or kidney cancer.

The chain carries TRBV7-2 and TRBJ1-2; D is ambiguous. V was clipped by 8 bases and J by 0 bases, with 7 bases between them. This CDR3 is 12 amino acids long. Germline V CDR1 and CDR2: SGHTA, FQGNSA. CDR3 protein: CASSQANYGYTF. The CDR3 DNA reads as TGTGCCAGCTCCCAGGCTAACTATGGCTACACCTTC.

V gene TRBV6-5 combines with J gene TRBJ2-5; perhaps TRBD2 as D (5 bases). Germline CDR1 MNHEY, CDR2 SVGAGI. The V end lost 7 bases, the J end lost 2 bases, and 11 bases lay between the germline ends. The CDR3 loop spans 13 amino acids. The CDR3 protein is CASTPPGQETQYF. CDR3 coding DNA: TGTGCCAGCACCCCTCCGGGGCAAGAGACCCAGTACTTC.

The J gene is TRBJ2-1, the V gene TRBV13; 16 bases are shared with TRBD2. The junction had 7 bases not matched to a gene; V was cut back by 5 bases and J by 6 bases. Germline CDR1 PRHDT, CDR2 FYEKMQ (reference sequence). The CDR3 totals 17 residues. CDR3 coding DNA: TGTGCCAGCAGCCCGGGACTAGCGGGAGGGCTGGTCAATGAGCAGTTCTTC. As protein: CASSPGLAGGLVNEQFF.

The chain links TRBV9 to TRBJ2-3; the D gene is possibly TRBD2 (5 bases). Germline CDR1 SGDLS, CDR2 YYNGEE. V was clipped by 0 bases and J by 5 bases, with 10 bases between them. The CDR3 is 14 residues long. CDR3 region: CASSVGGERDTQYF. CDR3 in DNA: TGTGCCAGCAGCGTAGGGGGAGAGAGAGATACGCAGTATTTT.

The chain couples TRBV5-1 to TRBJ2-5; D not resolved. Germline V CDR1 and CDR2: SGHRS, YFSETQ. The length of the CDR3 is 14 residues. The germline V and J ends were trimmed by 7 bases and 1 base, with 14 bases remaining between them. CDR3 amino acids: CASRPGSVQETQYF. In nucleotides, the CDR3 is TGCGCCAGCCGGCCGGGTTCGGTCCAAGAGACCCAGTACTTC.

CDR3 DNA: TGTGCCAGTAGTATATACCAGGGTTTGCTTCAGCCCCAGCATTTT. Its translation is CASSIYQGLLQPQHF. This chain joins TRBV19 and TRBJ1-5; D may be TRBD1 (5 bases). The V and J ends lost 2 bases and 6 bases respectively, with 14 bases between them. CDR3 length equals 15 residues. The V gene's germline CDR1 is LNHDA and CDR2 SQIVND (reference sequence).

The chain joins TRBV6-4 to TRBJ1-5, with D uncertain. Trimming shortened V by 3 bases and J by 0 bases, and 6 bases separated the two germline ends. CDR3 size: 14 residues. Germline lookup yields CDR1 MRHNA and CDR2 SNTAGT. The CDR3 here is CASSETYSNQPQHF. The CDR3 region has the DNA TGTGCCAGCAGTGAGACCTATAGCAATCAGCCCCAGCATTTT.

The count of this clone is one. This chain joins TRBV5-1 and TRBJ2-5; TRBD1 matches at 9 bases. V was clipped by 0 bases and J by 5 bases; unmatched bases: 5. The length of the CDR3 is 15 residues. Germline V gene lookup returns CDR1 SGHRS and CDR2 YFSETQ. DNA of the CDR3: TGCGCCAGCAGCTTGGACAGGGGGCGCCCCGAGACCCAGTACTTC. Protein: CASSLDRGRPETQYF.

The chain recombines TRBV19 with TRBJ2-3, with D unclear. There are 12 residues in the CDR3. V shed 7 bases and J shed 1 base, with 6 bases lying between them. The germline CDR1 and CDR2 sequences are LNHDA and SQIVND (reference sequence). CDR3 residues: CASNRGTDTQYF. The CDR3 region has the DNA TGTGCCAGTAACAGAGGCACAGATACGCAGTATTTT.

V is TRBV5-6 and J is TRBJ2-3, with 9 nucleotides matching TRBD1. V lost 3 bases to trimming and J lost 4 bases; unmatched junction nucleotides: 3. CDR1 is SGHDT and CDR2 is YYEEEE in the germline V gene. This CDR3 comprises 14 residues. The CDR3 sequence: CASSSRQGADTQYF. The CDR3 nucleotides read TGTGCCAGCAGCTCTCGACAGGGGGCAGATACGCAGTATTTT.

The genes are TRBV6-5 and TRBJ2-3, with a weak D call TRBD2 (5 bases). The CDR3 runs to 15 residues. Trimming took 6 bases from V and 0 from J, leaving 13 bases between them. The V gene's germline CDR1 is MNHEY and CDR2 SVGAGI. As DNA, the CDR3 is TGTGCCAGCAGGATGCGAGGGTTGAGCACAGATACGCAGTATTTT. Translated, it gives CASRMRGLSTDTQYF.

V is TRBV4-3 and J is TRBJ1-5; D gene ambiguous. Germline V gene data show CDR1 as LGHNA and CDR2 as YSLEER. Trimming removed 4 bases at V and 1 base at J, with 8 bases between. The CDR3 consists of 14 residues. The CDR3 region has the DNA TGCGCCAGCAGCCTAGGACCGAGCAATCAGCCCCAGCATTTT. Translated: CASSLGPSNQPQHF.

This chain links TRBV28 with TRBJ1-5; D is undetermined. Trimming left V 6 bases short and J 4 bases short, with 13 bases between. The CDR3 spans 14 residues. Germline V lookup: CDR1 MDHEN, CDR2 SYDVKM. The CDR3 bases are TGTGCCAGCAGCACCGGGAGGGAGAATCAGCCCCAGCATTTT. It codes for CASSTGRENQPQHF.

The rearrangement links TRBV11-2 to TRBJ2-3; 9 positions match TRBD2. Germline-derived CDR1 and CDR2 are SGHAT and FQNNGV. Losses at the gene ends were 5 bases for V and 6 bases for J; bases not matched to a gene: 12. This CDR3 has 16 amino acids. CDR3 amino acids: CASSPGTSRTADTQYF. DNA of the CDR3: TGTGCCAGCAGCCCGGGGACTAGCCGGACCGCGGATACGCAGTATTTT.

This chain uses TRBV13 with TRBJ1-6, with unresolved D. The CDR3 runs 18 residues. V was pared by 3 bases and J by 7 bases, with 22 bases between. Germline CDR1 PRHDT, CDR2 FYEKMQ (reference sequence). DNA for the CDR3: TGTGCCAGCAGCTTCCTCCCCTCCGTGGGGTCCTCGAATTCACCCCTCCACTTT. It translates to CASSFLPSVGSSNSPLHF.

In its sample, this clone was seen once. V and J are TRBV6-5 and TRBJ1-2, with a tentative D call TRBD1 (6 bases). V lost 2 bases, J lost 7 bases, and 11 bases lay in between. Germline CDR1 reads MNHEY; CDR2 reads SVGAGI. The CDR3 runs to 13 residues. Here the CDR3 reads CASSYGGGIGYTF. Written as DNA, the CDR3 is TGTGCCAGCAGTTACGGGGGGGGCATTGGCTACACCTTC.

The chain recombines TRBV29-1 with TRBJ2-6, with D hard to call. Germline V gives CDR1 SQVTM, CDR2 ANQGSEA. The CDR3 sequence is 13 residues long. V was pared by 3 bases and J by 0 bases, with 3 bases between. CDR3 sequence: CSVESSGANVLTF. The CDR3 nucleotides are TGCAGCGTTGAGAGCTCTGGGGCCAACGTCCTGACTTTC. Supplemented by reference TRBV29-1 and TRBJ2-6, the full variable domain reads SAVISQKPSRDICQRGTSLTIQCQVDSQVTMMFWYRQQPGQSLTLIATANQGSEATYESGFVIDKFPISRPNLTFSTLTVSNMSPEDSSIYLCSVESSGANVLTFGAGSRLTVL.

The chain couples TRBV4-3 to TRBJ2-2; D is possibly TRBD1 (6 bases). The CDR3 is 14 amino acids. The V gene lost 4 bases and the J gene lost 1 base, with 7 bases spanning the gap. Germline loops: CDR1 LGHNA, CDR2 YSLEER. DNA for the CDR3: TGCGCCAGCAGCCTGACAGGGAACACCGGGGAGCTGTTTTTT. Its translation is CASSLTGNTGELFF.

V gene TRBV19 combines with J gene TRBJ1-2; 9 nucleotides line up with TRBD1. The CDR3 length is 15 residues. V lost 7 bases and J lost 4; bases outside the gene matches: 10. CDR1 LNHDA and CDR2 SQIVND come from the germline V gene (reference sequence). CDR3: CASTRDRVNAYGYTF. In DNA form, the CDR3 reads TGTGCCAGTACCCGGGACAGGGTTAATGCCTATGGCTACACCTTC. The variable domain in full, with the rest retrieved from reference TRBV19 and TRBJ1-2, is DGGITQSPKYLFRKEGQNVTLSCEQNLNHDAMYWYRQDPGQGLRLIYYSQIVNDFQKGDIAEGYSVSREKKESFPLTVTSAQKNPTAFYLCASTRDRVNAYGYTFGSGTRLTVV.

This clone was observed a single time. The chain carries TRBV6-5 and TRBJ2-3; D is undetermined. CDR3 length: 13 residues. Germline loops: CDR1 MNHEY, CDR2 SVGAGI. Trimming took off 6 bases at V and 6 bases at J, with 13 bases between the two ends. The CDR3 reads CASRAPGRDTQYF. Written as DNA, the CDR3 is TGTGCCAGCAGGGCACCTGGAAGGGATACGCAGTATTTT.

This clone was detected only once. The chain uses TRBV7-3 and TRBJ2-7; D is unclear. The CDR3 is 13 residues long. In germline, CDR1 is SGHTA, CDR2 FQGTGA. V dropped 4 bases and J dropped 0 bases, with 7 bases sitting between them. In nucleotides, the CDR3 is TGTGCCAGCAGCTACGGCAGCTCCTACGAGCAGTACTTC. Protein product: CASSYGSSYEQYF.

This chain links TRBV7-3 with TRBJ1-2; D is undetermined. This CDR3 is built from 14 residues. V was clipped by 5 bases and J by 7 bases, with 17 bases between them. Germline V lookup: CDR1 SGHTA, CDR2 FQGTGA. In DNA, the CDR3 is TGTGCCAGCAGCCCGCCGGGGTTTGGTCGTGGCTACACCTTC. Amino acids: CASSPPGFGRGYTF.

The rearrangement uses TRBV10-2 and TRBJ2-1; 10 bases align to TRBD2. Germline CDR1 is WSHSY and CDR2 is SAAADI. CDR3 length: 18 amino acids. Unmatched junction bases numbered 9, after V lost 3 bases and J lost 1 base. CDR3 sequence: CASSERLAGVGSYNEQFF. CDR3 DNA: TGCGCCAGCAGTGAACGTCTAGCGGGAGTGGGGTCCTACAATGAGCAGTTCTTC.